This T cell receptor beta chain is drawn from a study of Ad26.COV2.S vaccination and SARS-CoV-2 variants. Described treatment: 19 received Ad26.COV2.S at low or high dose, single or two shots; roughly five received placebo; per-sample allocation not given. Sampling happened 63 days after the first vaccine or placebo injection. The assay was immunoSEQ multiplex PCR, and TCRdb's table has in-frame clones only and misses some. The sample carries about 260,000 clones, approximately 88% recorded once. Trimming shortened V by 7 bases and J by 6 bases, and 12 bases separated the two germline ends. The CDR3 consists of 12 residues. Looked up from germline, CDR1 is SQVTM and CDR2 is ANQGSEA.

The specimen comprised peripheral blood, sampled in a trial of Ad26.COV2.S vaccine versus placebo. The chain has TRBV29-1 and TRBJ2-2; D is perhaps TRBD2 (5 bases). The clonotype comes from a person aged 18-60 years who received the Ad26.COV2.S COVID-19 vaccine or a placebo. The CDR3 DNA is TGCAGCGCCGGGGAGTTGGCCGGGGAGCTGTTTTTT. Its translation is CSAGELAGELFF.